This T cell receptor beta chain was recovered during a study of Ad26.COV2.S vaccination and SARS-CoV-2 variants. Looking at the study overall: This donor came from the COV1001 trial of Ad26.COV2.S. Whole-study findings and limits: An underestimation of total T cell responses may have resulted from the TCR breadth and depth analyses. Comparability of non-spike TCR breadth was observed across vaccine and placebo recipients.

As to this clone: Its antigen remains unidentified.

Sequencing used immunoSEQ multiplex PCR; TCRdb keeps in-frame clones, though not all of them. The sample includes about 400,000 clones, around 89% of them seen just once. Treatment here: roughly 19 received Ad26.COV2.S at low or high dose, single or two shots; about five received placebo; per-sample allocation not given. Collection of the samples took place on day 63 after the first injection of vaccine or placebo. Per the germline V gene, CDR1 is SGHDN and CDR2 is FVKESK. The CDR3 length is 17 residues. The V gene end was trimmed by 4 bases and the J gene end by 1 base; junction bases not matched to a gene: 4.

The V and J genes are TRBV14 and TRBJ2-2, with 12 bases fitting TRBD2. The receptor was derived from a person between 18 and 60 years old who received the Ad26.COV2.S COVID-19 vaccine or a placebo. Source: peripheral blood, taken in a trial of Ad26.COV2.S vaccine versus placebo. CDR3 in amino acids: CASSPRTSGMNTGELFF. As DNA, the CDR3 is TGTGCCAGCAGCCCCCGGACTAGCGGGATGAACACCGGGGAGCTGTTTTTT.